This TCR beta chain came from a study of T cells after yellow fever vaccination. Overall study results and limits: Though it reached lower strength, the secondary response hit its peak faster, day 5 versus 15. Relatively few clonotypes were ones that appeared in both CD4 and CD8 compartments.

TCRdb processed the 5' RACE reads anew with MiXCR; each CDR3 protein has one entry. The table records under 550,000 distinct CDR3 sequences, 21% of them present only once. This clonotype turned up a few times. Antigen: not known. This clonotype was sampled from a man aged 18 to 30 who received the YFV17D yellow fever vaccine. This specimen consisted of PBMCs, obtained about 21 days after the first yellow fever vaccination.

CDR3 residues: CASSPPQGFDTGELFF. CDR3 DNA sequence: TGTGCCAGCAGCCCACCGCAGGGGTTTGACACCGGGGAGCTGTTTTTT. The rearrangement links TRBV5-5 to TRBJ2-2, with D possibly matching TRBD1 (6 bases). Trimming removed 4 bases at V and 3 bases at J, with 16 bases between. This CDR3 has 16 residues. Germline CDR1 reads SGHKS; CDR2 reads YYEKEE (reference sequence).